The 18 T cell receptor beta chains presented below share a single source sample, sequenced in a study of T cell changes during pregnancy in multiple sclerosis. Sequenced by immunoSEQ multiplex PCR; TCRdb stores in-frame clones only, minus some. The top ten hold under 6.5% of the sample, which has about 49,000 clones, 90% seen once. The material was peripheral blood, obtained after pregnancy. These receptors came from a female donor in good health, enrolled as a control in a pregnancy study.

The chain links TRBV10-3 to TRBJ2-7; TRBD1 agrees at 9 bases. V shed 6 bases and J 3 bases; nucleotides not matched to a gene: 6. Germline V gives CDR1 ENHRY, CDR2 SYGVKD. The CDR3 spans 14 residues. The CDR3: CAISSRQGDYEQYF. The CDR3 DNA sequence: TGTGCCATCAGCTCGCGACAGGGGGACTACGAGCAGTACTTC.

This clone has a handful of counts. The chain uses TRBV11-2 and TRBJ1-2, with D possibly TRBD1 on 5 matching bases. The CDR3 length is 18 residues. V lost 1 base, J lost 4 bases, and 22 bases lay in between. Germline CDR1 is SGHAT and CDR2 is FQNNGV. CDR3: CASSLVRGQARGGYGYTF. CDR3 coding DNA: TGTGCCAGCAGCTTAGTAAGGGGCCAGGCTAGGGGCGGCTATGGCTACACCTTC.

This chain links TRBV29-1 with TRBJ2-6; 7 positions agree with TRBD2. Germline values: CDR1 SQVTM, CDR2 ANQGSEA. After removal of 6 bases from V and 4 bases from J, the junction contained 9 bases not matched to a gene. The CDR3 spans 15 residues. This chain's CDR3 is CSVTWGGAGANVLTF. CDR3 DNA: TGCAGCGTCACTTGGGGGGGAGCCGGGGCCAACGTCCTGACTTTC.

This rearrangement joins TRBV19 to TRBJ2-2, with a tentative D call TRBD2 (5 bases). Germline V gives CDR1 LNHDA, CDR2 SQIVND (reference sequence). The CDR3 has 16 residues. V was shortened by 5 bases and J by 5 bases, with 18 bases between the two germline ends. The CDR3 coding sequence is TGTGCCAGTAGTCCCAATAGCGCAGGAGTAACCGGGGAGCTGTTTTTT. Translation: CASSPNSAGVTGELFF.

The chain is built from TRBV27 and TRBJ1-1; D remains unclear. The germline V gene encodes CDR1 MNHEY and CDR2 SMNVEV (reference sequence). Trimming cost V 1 base and J 11 bases, with 17 bases left between them. This CDR3 spans 14 amino acids. Written as DNA, the CDR3 is TGTGCCAGCAGTTTATGGAGGGCGGCCCCGGTGGCTTTCTTT. It yields the protein CASSLWRAAPVAFF.

V usage is TRBV7-2 and J usage is TRBJ2-1, with a weak D call TRBD1 (5 bases). The germline V and J ends were trimmed by 3 bases and 9 bases, with 6 bases remaining between them. The germline CDR1 and CDR2 sequences are SGHTA and FQGNSA. CDR3 size: 11 residues. Here the CDR3 reads CASSFRAEQFF. DNA for the CDR3: TGTGCCAGCAGCTTCAGGGCTGAGCAGTTCTTC.

This clone was detected once. The chain links TRBV4-3 to TRBJ2-1, with 7 bases aligning to TRBD1. The CDR3 is 15 residues long. J lost 0 bases, V lost 5 bases, and 4 bases had no gene match. CDR1 and CDR2 (germline): LGHNA, YSLEER. The CDR3: CASSRGPSSYNEQFF. CDR3 nucleotides: TGCGCCAGCAGCAGGGGGCCAAGCTCCTACAATGAGCAGTTCTTC.

The V gene is TRBV6-6, the J gene TRBJ1-3; no clear D gene. This CDR3 is built from 15 residues. V was pared by 6 bases and J by 0 bases, with 12 bases between. Germline loops: CDR1 MNHNY, CDR2 SVGAGI (reference sequence). The CDR3 is CASSPTDHSGNTIYF. Here the CDR3 DNA reads TGTGCCAGCAGCCCTACTGATCACTCTGGAAACACCATATATTTT.

The genes are TRBV27 and TRBJ2-1, with TRBD2 matching 7 bases. Germline V CDR1 and CDR2: MNHEY, SMNVEV (reference sequence). The CDR3 is 17 residues long. Losses at the gene ends were 4 bases for V and 0 bases for J; bases not matched to a gene: 9. The DNA for the CDR3 is TGTGCCAGCAGTTCACCCTTTACTAGCGTCTCCTACAATGAGCAGTTCTTC. This translates into CASSSPFTSVSYNEQFF.

Only a few counts were recorded for this clone. V is TRBV27 and J is TRBJ2-3; 7 bases align to TRBD2. V trimming: 2 bases; J trimming: 4 bases; junction bases outside the gene matches: 3. CDR1 and CDR2 (germline): MNHEY, SMNVEV (reference sequence). The CDR3 consists of 14 residues. The DNA for the CDR3 is TGTGCCAGCAGTTTAAGACTAGCATCAGATACGCAGTATTTT. It is translated as CASSLRLASDTQYF.

This chain joins TRBV28 and TRBJ2-7; the D is unclear. This CDR3 is 17 amino acids long. V dropped 3 bases and J dropped 2 bases, with 20 bases sitting between them. Germline values: CDR1 MDHEN, CDR2 SYDVKM. The CDR3 bases are TGTGCCAGCAGTTTTGTTCGGTTTGCGACTCCCACCTACGAGCAGTACTTC. Protein product: CASSFVRFATPTYEQYF.

V and J are TRBV30 and TRBJ2-3; 10 nucleotides line up with TRBD2. V lost 3 bases to trimming and J lost 4 bases; unmatched junction nucleotides: 4. Germline lookup yields CDR1 GTSNPN and CDR2 SVGIG (reference sequence). CDR3 length: 14 amino acids. The CDR3 DNA reads as TGTGCCTGGAGGCTAGCGGGAGCGGCAGATACGCAGTATTTT. This encodes CAWRLAGAADTQYF.

The chain carries TRBV5-5 and TRBJ2-2, with 9 positions matching TRBD1. CDR3 size: 14 residues. Germline assignment: CDR1 SGHKS and CDR2 YYEKEE (reference sequence). V dropped 1 base and J dropped 7; count of bases not matched to a gene: 2. The CDR3 sequence is CASSLTGGLGELFF. DNA for the CDR3: TGTGCCAGCAGCTTGACAGGGGGCCTCGGGGAGCTGTTTTTT.

The chain has TRBV4-1 and TRBJ2-1; D may be TRBD1 (6 bases). The ends were cut back, 0 bases at V and 5 bases at J, with 11 bases in the middle. The CDR3 length is 15 residues. Germline lookup yields CDR1 MGHRA and CDR2 YSYEKL. The CDR3 sequence: CASSQDWGPNNEQFF. The CDR3 DNA reads as TGCGCCAGCAGCCAAGATTGGGGGCCCAACAATGAGCAGTTCTTC.

V and J are TRBV29-1 and TRBJ1-4; TRBD1 agrees at 7 bases. The trim removed 4 bases at V and 8 bases at J, leaving 7 bases unmatched. This CDR3 is built from 13 residues. Germline CDR1 reads SQVTM; CDR2 reads ANQGSEA. Here the CDR3 DNA reads TGCAGCGTTGGTCGACAGGGAGGAGAAAAACTGTTTTTT. Translated, it gives CSVGRQGGEKLFF. Filled out from reference TRBV29-1 and TRBJ1-4, the complete variable domain reads SAVISQKPSRDICQRGTSLTIQCQVDSQVTMMFWYRQQPGQSLTLIATANQGSEATYESGFVIDKFPISRPNLTFSTLTVSNMSPEDSSIYLCSVGRQGGEKLFFGSGTQLSVL.

The chain links TRBV12-5 to TRBJ2-5; D gene uncertain. The CDR3 has 13 amino acids. Germline V CDR1 and CDR2: LGHNT, FRNRAP. V was pared by 7 bases and J by 2 bases, with 11 bases between. The chain's CDR3 is CASAQDTQETQYF. CDR3 sequence (DNA): TGTGCTAGTGCTCAGGATACTCAAGAGACCCAGTACTTC.

The gene calls are TRBV6-7 and TRBJ2-1; 7 bases match TRBD1. TRBV6-7 is assigned to the ORF class and has an uncertain function. The CDR3 covers 16 residues. J was trimmed by 1 base and V by 0 bases; bases with no gene match: 3. CDR3: CASSYSEQGSYNEQFF. The CDR3 DNA reads TGTGCCAGCAGTTACTCTGAACAGGGGTCCTACAATGAGCAGTTCTTC.

The V gene is TRBV2, the J gene TRBJ2-1; 12 positions match TRBD2. Losses at the gene ends were 8 bases for V and 8 bases for J; bases not matched to a gene: 4. The CDR3 has 13 residues. Germline CDR1 and CDR2: SNHLY and FYNNEI. The CDR3 DNA follows: TGTGCCAGCCAGACTAGCGGGGGATATGAGCAGTTCTTC. It yields the protein CASQTSGGYEQFF. Variable domain in full (rest from reference TRBV2 and TRBJ2-1): EPEVTQTPSHQVTQMGQEVILRCVPISNHLYFYWYRQILGQKVEFLVSFYNNEISEKSEIFDDQFSVERPDGSNFTLKIRSTKLEDSAMYFCASQTSGGYEQFFGPGTRLTVL.